Below, 29 T cell receptor beta chains from the same sample are listed, as sequenced in a study of CD8 T cells in Susac syndrome. When the RNA was reverse transcribed, random hexamers were used with an input of 0.5 to 1 ug. MiXCR was run by TCRdb on the immunoSEQ multiplex PCR reads, yielding one entry per CDR3 protein. The sample holds about 160,000 distinct CDR3 sequences, just over 90% seen once. Sequencing used CD4+ T cells from PBMCs. Receptors were obtained from a human donor in good health.

This chain connects TRBV12-3 or TRBV12-4 to TRBJ2-3; 8 nucleotides agree with TRBD1. This CDR3 has 14 residues. V lost 7 bases, J lost 4 bases, and 7 bases stayed unmatched. CDR3 nucleotide sequence: TGTGCCAGCACGCTGACAGGGGCCGCAGATACGCAGTATTTT. Translating it yields CASTLTGAADTQYF.

The V and J genes are TRBV20-1 and TRBJ1-2; 8 bases align to TRBD1. V shed 5 bases, J shed 4 bases, and the junction held 6 bases outside the gene matches. This CDR3 has 13 residues. CDR1 and CDR2 (germline): DFQATT, SNEGSKA (reference sequence). CDR3 sequence (DNA): TGCAGTGCTTATACCGGGACAGGCTATGGCTACACCTTC. It translates to CSAYTGTGYGYTF.

The rearrangement uses TRBV3-1 and TRBJ2-7; D is uncertain. This CDR3 has 13 amino acids. V was cut by 1 base and J by 6 bases, with 10 bases left in between. Germline V gene data show CDR1 as LGHDT and CDR2 as YNNKEL (reference sequence). The CDR3 sequence: CASSQVGNSEQYF. In DNA form, the CDR3 reads TGTGCCAGCAGCCAAGTCGGCAACAGCGAGCAGTACTTC.

The chain combines TRBV11-2 with TRBJ2-3; TRBD1 aligns across 7 bases. CDR3 size: 17 residues. Germline values: CDR1 SGHAT, CDR2 FQNNGV. J lost 4 bases, V lost 1 base, and 11 bases had no gene match. This chain's CDR3 is CASSLGLASQGADTQYF. CDR3 DNA: TGTGCCAGCAGCTTAGGGTTAGCGAGCCAGGGGGCAGATACGCAGTATTTT. Looking up the rest from reference TRBV11-2 and TRBJ2-3 gives the full variable domain: EAGVAQSPRYKIIEKRQSVAFWCNPISGHATLYWYQQILGQGPKLLIQFQNNGVVDDSQLPKDRFSAERLKGVDSTLKIQPAKLEDSAVYLCASSLGLASQGADTQYFGPGTRLTVL.

The V gene is TRBV20-1, the J gene TRBJ2-5; D is uncertain. The CDR3 extends over 13 amino acids. The germline V gene has CDR1 DFQATT and CDR2 SNEGSKA (reference sequence). Trimming removed 2 bases from V and 4 bases from J, with 11 bases in between. The CDR3 is CSARPNPGETQYF. The CDR3 DNA follows: TGCAGTGCTAGACCCAACCCGGGAGAGACCCAGTACTTC.

This chain uses TRBV20-1 with TRBJ2-5; TRBD2 might be the D (7 bases). Germline V gives CDR1 DFQATT, CDR2 SNEGSKA (reference sequence). The CDR3 runs 13 residues. The CDR3: CMTTSPTGETQYF. CDR3 sequence (DNA): TGCATGACGACTAGCCCAACAGGGGAGACCCAGTACTTC.

The table lists this clonotype with a count of one. The chain joins TRBV11-2 to TRBJ2-3, with D perhaps TRBD1 or TRBD2 (6 bases each). V lost 2 bases and J 9 bases, leaving 18 bases between the germline ends. The CDR3 runs to 15 residues. Germline assignment: CDR1 SGHAT and CDR2 FQNNGV. The CDR3 DNA follows: TGTGCCAGCAGCTTAAGGTCTAGCGTTCAGGGGACGCAGTATTTT. The encoded protein is CASSLRSSVQGTQYF.

The CDR3 is CASILGGGAGFF. Written as DNA, the CDR3 is TGTGCCAGCATTCTCGGCGGGGGCGCTGGATTCTTC. The chain couples TRBV7-9 to TRBJ2-1, with D maybe TRBD2 (7 bases). Germline V gene data show CDR1 as SEHNR and CDR2 as FQNEAQ (reference sequence). V lost 7 bases, J lost 16 bases, and 20 bases lay in between. This CDR3 contains 12 residues.

The CDR3 region has the DNA TGTGCCAGCAGCCAGGGTCCCACTACGAACACTGAAGCTTTCTTT. It specifies CASSQGPTTNTEAFF. This rearrangement joins TRBV3-1 to TRBJ1-1; D is unclear. The CDR3 runs 15 residues. Germline V lookup: CDR1 LGHDT, CDR2 YNNKEL (reference sequence). V lost 3 bases and J lost 1, with 12 bases in between.

V is TRBV9 and J is TRBJ1-2; D possibly corresponds to TRBD1 (6 bases). V gave up 0 bases and J gave up 3 bases, with 12 bases separating them. The CDR3 consists of 15 residues. Looked up from germline, CDR1 is SGDLS and CDR2 is YYNGEE. The CDR3 sequence: CASSVALGAHYGYTF. CDR3 sequence (DNA): TGTGCCAGCAGCGTAGCTTTGGGGGCGCACTATGGCTACACCTTC.

V usage is TRBV9 and J usage is TRBJ2-1; weak D call: TRBD2 (7 bases). This CDR3 has 16 residues. Germline assignment: CDR1 SGDLS and CDR2 YYNGEE. Trimming shortened V by 3 bases and J by 9 bases, and 22 bases separated the two germline ends. The CDR3 DNA is TGTGCCAGCAGCGGAGGGGGGTGGCGCGGGGAGGGTGAGCAGTTCTTC. The encoded protein is CASSGGGWRGEGEQFF.

There are a few counts of this clonotype. The chain joins TRBV7-2 to TRBJ2-5, with 9 positions matching TRBD1. Germline V lookup: CDR1 SGHTA, CDR2 FQGNSA. The J segment lost 5 bases and the V segment lost 5 bases, leaving 9 bases of the junction unmatched. This CDR3 region has 15 residues. The CDR3 DNA is TGTGCCAGCAGCCCTCGGACAGGGGTTATGGAGACCCAGTACTTC. Protein product: CASSPRTGVMETQYF.

The chain couples TRBV6-5 to TRBJ1-1; D not resolved. V shed 0 bases and J shed 1 base, with 15 bases lying between them. This CDR3 region has 17 residues. Germline values: CDR1 MNHEY, CDR2 SVGAGI. CDR3 protein: CASSYSRNGVKNTEAFF. The CDR3 nucleotides read TGTGCCAGCAGTTACTCGAGAAATGGGGTCAAGAACACTGAAGCTTTCTTT.

The J gene is TRBJ1-6, the V gene TRBV14; D perhaps matches TRBD1 (6 bases). Per the germline V gene, CDR1 is SGHDN and CDR2 is FVKESK. V was cut by 0 bases and J by 10 bases, with 16 bases left in between. This CDR3 region has 16 residues. CDR3 DNA sequence: TGTGCCAGCAGCCAAGATATAAACAGGGTTGGATCACCCCTCCACTTT. It translates to CASSQDINRVGSPLHF.

The chain recombines TRBV5-1 with TRBJ2-3; D remains ambiguous. Germline CDR1 reads SGHRS; CDR2 reads YFSETQ. Trimming stripped 1 base from V and 1 base from J, with 7 bases between. This CDR3 spans 14 amino acids. CDR3 sequence reads: CASSLSDGTDTQYF. In nucleotides, the CDR3 is TGCGCCAGCAGCTTGTCTGATGGCACAGATACGCAGTATTTT.

The genes are TRBV3-1 and TRBJ2-3; no firm D call. The CDR3 is made up of 13 amino acids. V was trimmed by 1 base and J by 4 bases, leaving 6 bases between them. Germline V CDR1 and CDR2: LGHDT, YNNKEL (reference sequence). The CDR3 coding sequence is TGTGCCAGCAGCCAAGGGTTCGCAGATACGCAGTATTTT. Protein: CASSQGFADTQYF.

This chain joins TRBV13 and TRBJ1-2, with TRBD1 matching over 10 bases. CDR3 length: 15 amino acids. V lost 2 bases to trimming and J lost 13 bases; unmatched junction nucleotides: 13. Germline V lookup: CDR1 PRHDT, CDR2 FYEKMQ (reference sequence). Here the CDR3 reads CASSLRRDRGFSSTF. CDR3 nucleotides: TGTGCCAGCAGCTTACGCCGGGACAGGGGATTCAGCAGCACCTTC.

The J gene is TRBJ2-7, the V gene TRBV20-1; TRBD1 matches 10 bases. There are 15 residues in the CDR3. The J segment lost 0 bases and the V segment lost 6 bases, leaving 8 bases of the junction unmatched. Per the germline V gene, CDR1 is DFQATT and CDR2 is SNEGSKA (reference sequence). The CDR3 nucleotides read TGCAGTGCCAAAGGGACAGGGGCTTTCTCCTACGAGCAGTACTTC. Amino acids: CSAKGTGAFSYEQYF.

This chain uses TRBV29-1 with TRBJ2-1, with TRBD2 matching 7 bases. The CDR3 totals 11 residues. CDR1 is SQVTM, CDR2 ANQGSEA, per germline. With V trimmed by 7 bases and J by 8 bases, 5 bases remained unmatched. The CDR3 nucleotides read TGCAGCGCGACTAGCAACCATGAGCAGTTCTTC. Translating gives CSATSNHEQFF.

This sequence joins TRBV3-1 and TRBJ2-1, with 7 bases that match TRBD1. J lost 0 bases, V lost 4 bases, and 9 bases had no gene match. The CDR3 is 17 amino acids. Germline CDR1 LGHDT, CDR2 YNNKEL (reference sequence). The CDR3 region is CASSPAEWDSSYNEQFF. The CDR3 nucleotides are TGTGCCAGCAGCCCAGCAGAATGGGACAGCTCCTACAATGAGCAGTTCTTC.

The sample holds one count of this clonotype. The V call is TRBV5-6, the J call TRBJ1-5, with a weak D call TRBD1 (6 bases). Germline CDR1 and CDR2: SGHDT and YYEEEE. The V end was cut by 4 bases, the J end by 5 bases, with 13 bases between. The CDR3 is made up of 14 amino acids. The CDR3 DNA sequence: TGTGCCAGCAGCCACACAGGGAGAGATCAGCCCCAGCATTTT. Its translation is CASSHTGRDQPQHF.

The V and J genes are TRBV29-1 and TRBJ1-1, with D unclear. CDR1 and CDR2 (germline): SQVTM, ANQGSEA. V lost 5 bases to trimming and J lost 0 bases, with 7 bases between them. The CDR3 consists of 12 residues. DNA of the CDR3: TGCAGCGTTCGTACACTGAACACTGAAGCTTTCTTT. This sequence encodes CSVRTLNTEAFF.

The chain combines TRBV12-3 or TRBV12-4 with TRBJ1-2; 11 bases are a match to TRBD1. This CDR3 spans 13 amino acids. V shed 10 bases, J shed 8 bases, and the junction held 9 bases outside the gene matches. As DNA, the CDR3 is TGTGCCAAAACATCGGACAGGGGGCGAGGCTACACCTTC. It yields the protein CAKTSDRGRGYTF.

The V gene is TRBV7-2, the J gene TRBJ2-5; 8 positions agree with TRBD2. J gave up 5 bases and V 5 bases, and 13 bases lay outside the gene matches. Looked up from germline, CDR1 is SGHTA and CDR2 is FQGNSA. This CDR3 contains 16 residues. CDR3 region: CASSLLGGAVGETQYF. CDR3 DNA: TGTGCCAGCAGCCTTCTCGGGGGGGCTGTGGGGGAGACCCAGTACTTC.

This chain uses TRBV2 with TRBJ2-5, with TRBD2 matching over 8 bases. Looked up from germline, CDR1 is SNHLY and CDR2 is FYNNEI. V was pared by 1 base and J by 2 bases, with 6 bases of the junction left unmatched. The CDR3 has 16 residues. This CDR3 is CASSEVVGGGQETQYF. CDR3 sequence (DNA): TGTGCCAGCAGTGAAGTGGTCGGCGGGGGGCAAGAGACCCAGTACTTC.

The chain couples TRBV3-1 to TRBJ2-3; D might be TRBD2 (7 bases). The CDR3 spans 16 residues. Trimming shortened V by 4 bases and J by 9 bases, and 23 bases separated the two germline ends. From germline, CDR1 is LGHDT and CDR2 YNNKEL (reference sequence). The chain's CDR3 is CASSPIGGGGFGTQYF. The CDR3 nucleotides are TGTGCCAGCAGCCCAATAGGGGGGGGAGGATTTGGAACGCAGTATTTT.

The chain joins TRBV25-1 to TRBJ2-7, with 7 positions matching TRBD1. CDR1 and CDR2 (germline): MGHDK, SYGVNS. With V trimmed by 3 bases and J by 3 bases, 8 bases remained unmatched. The CDR3 has 15 residues. Here the CDR3 reads CASSDTGVLSYEQYF. For the CDR3, the DNA is TGTGCCAGCAGTGACACAGGGGTACTTAGCTACGAGCAGTACTTC.

The chain is built from TRBV12-5 and TRBJ1-5, with 8 bases matching TRBD1. V gave up 7 bases and J gave up 6 bases; unmatched junction bases: 14. This CDR3 region has 16 residues. Germline V gene data show CDR1 as LGHNT and CDR2 as FRNRAP. The CDR3 sequence is CASAPTTGGRRQPQHF. In nucleotides, the CDR3 is TGTGCTAGTGCCCCCACAACAGGGGGTCGCCGTCAGCCCCAGCATTTT.

This chain uses TRBV30 with TRBJ1-1; tentatively, D is TRBD1 (6 bases). The length of the CDR3 is 14 residues. V lost 7 bases to trimming and J lost 0 bases, with 15 bases between them. Germline CDR1 is GTSNPN and CDR2 is SVGIG (reference sequence). CDR3 DNA: TGTGCCTCCAAGGGGACAATAATGAACACTGAAGCTTTCTTT. Its protein product is CASKGTIMNTEAFF.